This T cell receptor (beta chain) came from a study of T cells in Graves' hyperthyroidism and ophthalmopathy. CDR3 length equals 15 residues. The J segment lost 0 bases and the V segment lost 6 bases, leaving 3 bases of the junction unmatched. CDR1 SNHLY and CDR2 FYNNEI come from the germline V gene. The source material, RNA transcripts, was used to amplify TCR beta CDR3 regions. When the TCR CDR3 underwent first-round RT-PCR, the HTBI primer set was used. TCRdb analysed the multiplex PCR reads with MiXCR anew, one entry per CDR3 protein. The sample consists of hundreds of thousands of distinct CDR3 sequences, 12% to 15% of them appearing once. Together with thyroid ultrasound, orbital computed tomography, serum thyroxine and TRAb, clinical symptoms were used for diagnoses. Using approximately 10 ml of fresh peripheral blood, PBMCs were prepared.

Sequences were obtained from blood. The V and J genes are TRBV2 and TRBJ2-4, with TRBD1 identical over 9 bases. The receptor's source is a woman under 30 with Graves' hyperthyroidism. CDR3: CASRTGGSAKNIQYF. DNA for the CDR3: TGTGCCAGCAGAACAGGGGGCTCAGCCAAAAACATTCAGTACTTC.